This T cell receptor (beta chain) was observed in a study of blood T cell repertoires in COVID-19. Whole-study context: Sources were T cells, B-cell-depleted T cells, or PBMCs; the material itself was cDNA or gDNA.

Recruited during active infection, patients (from Seattle) were subsequently followed longitudinally. As originally analysed: Amplification from reference gene primers served as the basis for estimated nucleated cell counts. Libraries were prepared by immunoSEQ multiplex PCR; TCRdb keeps only in-frame clonotypes and omits some of them. Clone size and V and J calls were adopted from that table, with D and trimming inferred from the DNA. Among some 170,000 clones listed, over 80% were seen once. The CDR3 spans 14 residues. Germline-derived CDR1 and CDR2 are MDHEN and SYDVKM. The V end lost 2 bases, the J end lost 1 base, and 9 bases lay between the germline ends.

The sample consisted of peripheral blood. The V gene is TRBV28, the J gene TRBJ2-7, with a weak D call TRBD2 (5 bases). The clonotype originates from a woman aged 35 to 49 with COVID-19, enrolled during active disease. This CDR3 reads CASSLTGISYEQYF. CDR3 nucleotide sequence: TGTGCCAGCAGTTTAACGGGAATTTCCTACGAGCAGTACTTC.